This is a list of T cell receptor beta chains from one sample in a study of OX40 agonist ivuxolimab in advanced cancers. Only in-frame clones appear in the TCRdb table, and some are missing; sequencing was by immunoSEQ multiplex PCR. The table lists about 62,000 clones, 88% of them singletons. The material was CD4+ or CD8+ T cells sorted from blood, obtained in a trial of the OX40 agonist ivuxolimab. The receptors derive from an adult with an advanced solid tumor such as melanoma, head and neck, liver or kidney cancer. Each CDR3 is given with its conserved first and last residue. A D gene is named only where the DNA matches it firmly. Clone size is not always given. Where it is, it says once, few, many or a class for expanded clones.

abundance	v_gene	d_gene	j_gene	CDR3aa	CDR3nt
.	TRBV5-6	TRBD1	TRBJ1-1	CASSYRDRRNTEAFF	TGTGCCAGCAGCTACCGGGACAGGCGGAACACTGAAGCTTTCTTT
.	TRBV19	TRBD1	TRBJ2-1	CASSMGIVGQDRRSFF	TGTGCCAGTAGTATGGGTATTGTGGGACAGGATCGGCGGTCGTTCTTC
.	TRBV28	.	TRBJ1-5	CASSFRRSNQPQHF	TGTGCCAGCAGTTTCCGGAGAAGCAATCAGCCCCAGCATTTT
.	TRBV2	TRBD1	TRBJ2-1	CASRDRASYNEQFF	TGTGCCAGCAGGGACAGGGCCTCCTACAATGAGCAGTTCTTC
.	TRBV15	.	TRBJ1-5	CATSSDNSNQPQHF	TGTGCCACCAGCTCGGACAATAGCAATCAGCCCCAGCATTTT
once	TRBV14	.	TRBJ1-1	CASSQADSVMNTEAFF	TGTGCCAGCAGCCAAGCAGACAGCGTAATGAACACTGAAGCTTTCTTT
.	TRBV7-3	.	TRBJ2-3	CASSPTTWAQYF	TGTGCCAGCAGCCCGACTACTTGGGCGCAGTATTTT
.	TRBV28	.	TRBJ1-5	CASSRGAGNQPQHF	TGTGCCAGCAGTAGAGGGGCGGGCAATCAGCCCCAGCATTTT
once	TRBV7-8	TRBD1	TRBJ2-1	CASSLAGTGMVNEQFF	TGTGCCAGCAGCTTAGCCGGGACAGGGATGGTTAATGAGCAGTTCTTC
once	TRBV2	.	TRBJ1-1	CASSGPGDTEAFF	TGTGCCAGCAGTGGACCAGGGGACACTGAAGCTTTCTTT
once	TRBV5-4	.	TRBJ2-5	CASSRDYSQETQYF	TGTGCCAGCAGCCGAGATTACAGCCAAGAGACCCAGTACTTC
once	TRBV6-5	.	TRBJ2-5	CASSYVGGAVQETQYF	TGTGCCAGCAGTTACGTGGGGGGGGCAGTCCAAGAGACCCAGTACTTC
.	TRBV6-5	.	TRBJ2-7	CASKRGIIYEQYF	TGTGCCAGCAAGAGGGGAATCATCTACGAGCAGTACTTC
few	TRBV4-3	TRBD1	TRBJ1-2	CASSELTGANYGYTF	TGCGCCAGCAGCGAACTGACAGGGGCGAACTATGGCTACACCTTC
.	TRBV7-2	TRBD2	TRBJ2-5	CASSTVAGGTQETQYF	TGTGCCAGCAGCACCGTAGCGGGAGGAACCCAAGAGACCCAGTACTTC
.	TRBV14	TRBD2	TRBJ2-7	CASSLGGAAPLQYF	TGTGCCAGCAGCCTCGGGGGGGCGGCCCCGTTGCAGTACTTC
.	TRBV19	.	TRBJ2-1	CASSTKGGVEQFF	TGTGCCAGTAGTACCAAAGGGGGTGTTGAGCAGTTCTTC
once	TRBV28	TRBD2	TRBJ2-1	CASSRPTSGRKNEQFF	TGTGCCAGCAGCCGCCCCACTAGCGGGAGGAAAAATGAGCAGTTCTTC